The TCR beta chain described here comes from a study of blood T cell repertoires in COVID-19. As for the study in general: Sources were T cells, B-cell-depleted T cells, or PBMCs; the material itself was cDNA or gDNA.

This clone was counted only a few times. V was trimmed by 0 bases and J by 12 bases, leaving 15 bases between them. Looked up from germline, CDR1 is SGDLS and CDR2 is YYNGEE. CDR3 length: 14 amino acids. As processed by the authors: Scientists estimated how many nucleated cells there were by amplifying reference gene primers. Produced via immunoSEQ multiplex PCR; TCRdb's table is partial and in-frame only. V, J and clone size reflect that table, while D and trimming were determined from the DNA. The table shows about 310,000 clones, with about 90% occurring only once. V and J are TRBV9 and TRBJ1-4, with unresolved D. The sequence was collected from a man younger than 35 with active or convalescent COVID-19. Sequencing used peripheral blood. CDR3 region: CASSVGRLGSELFF. CDR3 in DNA: TGTGCCAGCAGCGTAGGGAGGCTCGGAAGCGAACTGTTTTTT.